These 13 T cell receptor beta chains originate from one sample sequenced in a study of graft-versus-host responses after intestinal transplantation. No antigen is known for these receptors. Here immunoSEQ multiplex PCR was the method, and the copy in TCRdb shows in-frame clones only, minus some. This table has 100,000 or so clones, roughly 90% appearing once. The input for sequencing was unstimulated CD4+ T cells sorted from spleen or lymph node cells, taken before intestinal transplant. Receptors were obtained from a human donor who received an intestinal transplant.

This clone was seen only once. J is TRBJ2-7 and V is TRBV18; D is possibly TRBD2 (6 bases). Germline V lookup: CDR1 KGHSH, CDR2 LQKENI. The CDR3 covers 13 residues. Trimming left V 4 bases short and J 4 bases short, with 11 bases between. In DNA, the CDR3 is TGTGCCAGCTCACAGCAGGGAGGATACGAGCAGTACTTC. This sequence encodes CASSQQGGYEQYF.

The rearrangement joins TRBV7-2 to TRBJ2-1; 10 nucleotides match TRBD1. The ends lost 5 bases at V and 16 bases at J; junction bases unmatched: 2. This CDR3 is 10 amino acids long. CDR1 is SGHTA, CDR2 FQGNSA, per germline. The CDR3 protein is CASSGTGVFF. In DNA, the CDR3 is TGTGCCAGCAGCGGGACAGGGGTATTCTTC.

This clone was seen only once. This sequence joins TRBV19 and TRBJ1-4; 8 nucleotides line up with TRBD1. The CDR3 is made up of 16 amino acids. V shed 7 bases and J 8 bases; nucleotides not matched to a gene: 15. The germline CDR1 and CDR2 sequences are LNHDA and SQIVND (reference sequence). The CDR3 region has the DNA TGTGCCAGTAAAGGGGGGACAGGCCGCGGTGAGGAAAAACTGTTTTTT. It is translated as CASKGGTGRGEEKLFF.

The chain joins TRBV30 to TRBJ2-3; D possibly corresponds to TRBD2 (6 bases). The CDR3 loop spans 15 amino acids. Trimming took 0 bases from V and 2 from J, leaving 12 bases between them. Germline V gene sequence: CDR1 GTSNPN, CDR2 SVGIG (reference sequence). The chain's CDR3 is CAWSVGGITTDTQYF. The CDR3, as DNA: TGTGCCTGGAGTGTTGGGGGGATTACCACAGATACGCAGTATTTT.

This rearrangement joins TRBV19 to TRBJ2-1; 15 positions agree with TRBD2. The CDR3 length is 16 residues. With 6 bases clipped from V and 8 bases from J, the junction kept 8 bases outside the gene matches. Germline V gene lookup returns CDR1 LNHDA and CDR2 SQIVND (reference sequence). The CDR3 loop is CASRSQGLAGGDEQFF. The CDR3 nucleotides are TGTGCCAGTAGGTCGCAGGGACTAGCGGGAGGCGATGAGCAGTTCTTC.

The sample holds one count of this clone. The chain couples TRBV7-8 to TRBJ2-6, with 10 bases lining up with TRBD1. Germline loops: CDR1 SGHVS, CDR2 FQNEAQ. Trimming took 5 bases from V and 0 from J; bases not matched to a gene: 7. The CDR3 is 18 residues long. Here the CDR3 DNA reads TGTGCCAGCAGCCTAAGGGACAGGGGTCTCTCTGGGGCCAACGTCCTGACTTTC. Protein sequence: CASSLRDRGLSGANVLTF.

The chain has TRBV5-4 and TRBJ2-7; tentatively, D is TRBD1 (6 bases). The CDR3 runs 15 residues. V was trimmed by 3 bases and J by 1 base, leaving 14 bases between them. The germline gives CDR1 SGHNT, CDR2 YYREEE (reference sequence). The DNA for the CDR3 is TGTGCCAGCAGCTCCGTGGGGGCGCATTCCTACGAGCAGTACTTC. It translates to CASSSVGAHSYEQYF.

The V call is TRBV2, the J call TRBJ2-1, with 8 bases lining up with TRBD1. Germline V gene lookup returns CDR1 SNHLY and CDR2 FYNNEI. J lost 2 bases, V lost 3 bases, and 3 bases had no gene match. This CDR3 has 15 amino acids. The CDR3 spells CASSDRGQAYNEQFF. CDR3 coding DNA: TGTGCCAGCAGTGATAGGGGACAGGCCTACAATGAGCAGTTCTTC.

The chain employs TRBV29-1 and TRBJ2-4; TRBD2 is a possible D gene (7 bases). This CDR3 is 12 amino acids long. Trimming took off 6 bases at V and 9 bases at J, with 15 bases between the two ends. CDR1 and CDR2 from the germline V gene are SQVTM and ANQGSEA. Here the CDR3 DNA reads TGCAGCGTCCAATACAGGGAGGGCATTCAGTACTTC. It translates to CSVQYREGIQYF.

The gene calls are TRBV4-1 and TRBJ1-6; unclear D gene. Trimming removed 2 bases at V and 8 bases at J, with 28 bases between. The germline CDR1 and CDR2 sequences are MGHRA and YSYEKL. The CDR3 has 20 residues. CDR3 residues: CASSQFSSPVQNIPDSPLHF. The DNA for the CDR3 is TGCGCCAGCAGCCAATTCAGCTCCCCGGTACAGAATATCCCCGATTCACCCCTCCACTTT.

CDR3 protein: CAWSWSDNEQFF. In DNA, the CDR3 is TGTGCCTGGAGTTGGTCAGACAATGAGCAGTTCTTC. The V gene is TRBV30, the J gene TRBJ2-1; D is undetermined. Deletions cut 2 bases from V and 5 bases from J, with 7 bases between. CDR1 GTSNPN and CDR2 SVGIG come from the germline V gene (reference sequence). The length of the CDR3 is 12 residues.

The chain uses TRBV27 and TRBJ2-5, with 8 bases matching TRBD1. V lost 2 bases, J lost 5 bases, and 10 bases stayed unmatched. The CDR3 has 16 residues. In germline, CDR1 is MNHEY, CDR2 SMNVEV (reference sequence). The CDR3: CASSLGTGPPKETQYF. The CDR3 coding sequence is TGTGCCAGCAGTTTAGGGACAGGACCTCCTAAGGAGACCCAGTACTTC.

The J gene is TRBJ1-6, the V gene TRBV7-3, with 7 positions matching TRBD1. Trimming at V came to 3 bases and at J to 7 bases, leaving 3 bases not matched to a gene. The germline V gene encodes CDR1 SGHTA and CDR2 FQGTGA. The CDR3 extends over 14 amino acids. DNA of the CDR3: TGTGCCAGCAGCTTGGGACAGAAGAATTCACCCCTCCACTTT. The encoded protein is CASSLGQKNSPLHF.